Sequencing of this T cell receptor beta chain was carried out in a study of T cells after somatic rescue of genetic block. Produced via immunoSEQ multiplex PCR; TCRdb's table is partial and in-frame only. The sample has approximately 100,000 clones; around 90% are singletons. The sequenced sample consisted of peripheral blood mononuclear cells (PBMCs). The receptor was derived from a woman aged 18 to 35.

The CDR3 spells CASSPGTGFATEAFF. Here the CDR3 DNA reads TGTGCCAGCAGCCCCGGGACAGGGTTCGCCACTGAAGCTTTCTTT. The V and J genes are TRBV28 and TRBJ1-1, with 9 positions matching TRBD1. V was pared by 6 bases and J by 4 bases, with 9 bases of the junction left unmatched. Per germline, CDR1 MDHEN and CDR2 SYDVKM. This CDR3 has 15 residues.